The 15 T cell receptor beta chains reported below all come from one sample, sequenced in a study of human T cells and chemical hapten exposure. TCRdb fed the RACE reads into MiXCR, producing one record per CDR3 protein. The sample yields 300,000 to 450,000 distinct CDR3 sequences, approximately 5% seen once. Time point noted: patch test 1, 2 weeks after DPC sensitization. The treatment denotes: therapeutic diphenylcyclopropenone sensitization with weekly scalp DPC. Specimen: whole blood, collected in connection with sensitization to the hapten diphenylcyclopropenone (DPC). The receptors here all came from a woman aged 45-59 years with alopecia areata. Some clones in this sample may be carry-over from other donors' samples.

This clonotype was seen a handful of times. The rearrangement uses TRBV6-1 and TRBJ1-5, with unresolved D. This CDR3 spans 15 amino acids. In germline, CDR1 is MNHNS, CDR2 SASEGT. Trimming removed 3 bases at V and 5 bases at J, with 14 bases between. CDR3 protein: CASSEAGGLDQPQHF. CDR3 sequence (DNA): TGTGCCAGCAGTGAGGCGGGAGGTTTGGATCAGCCCCAGCATTTT.

In DNA, the CDR3 is TGTGCCAGCAGCTCCCAGTACGGGACCCAGTACTTC. As protein: CASSSQYGTQYF. This chain links TRBV7-2 with TRBJ2-5; the D is unclear. Trimming removed 4 bases from V and 7 bases from J, with 10 bases in between. Germline CDR1 and CDR2: SGHTA and FQGNSA. This CDR3 spans 12 amino acids.

This clonotype was counted only a few times. This chain connects TRBV20-1 to TRBJ1-1, with D possibly being TRBD1 (6 bases). The V end lost 5 bases, the J end lost 4 bases, and 14 bases lay between the germline ends. The CDR3 spans 13 residues. Germline V lookup: CDR1 DFQATT, CDR2 SNEGSKA (reference sequence). CDR3 sequence reads: CSADEGGLTEAFF. DNA of the CDR3: TGCAGTGCTGATGAGGGGGGGCTCACTGAAGCTTTCTTT.

About this clonotype: A read error is possible here, since a much larger clone lies one base away. Since the CDR3 does not end with the conserved phenylalanine or tryptophan, this likely comes from a read error. The chain combines TRBV20-1 with TRBJ2-3, with a tentative D call TRBD2 (7 bases). V was shortened by 3 bases and J by 4 bases, with 11 bases between the two germline ends. Germline V lookup: CDR1 DFQATT, CDR2 SNEGSKA (reference sequence). CDR3 length: 13 residues. The CDR3: CSARGGRADTQYL. DNA for the CDR3: TGCAGTGCTAGGGGGGGGCGCGCAGATACGCAGTATCTT.

This clonotype was counted a few times. For the CDR3, the DNA is TGTGCCAGCAGTGAAAACAGGGGATTAACTGAAGCTTTCTTT. Protein: CASSENRGLTEAFF. The chain is built from TRBV2 and TRBJ1-1; 7 bases are shared with TRBD1. J gave up 5 bases and V 2 bases, and 5 bases lay outside the gene matches. Germline V gene sequence: CDR1 SNHLY, CDR2 FYNNEI. This CDR3 spans 14 amino acids.

In its sample, this clonotype was seen a few times. The V and J genes are TRBV6-1 and TRBJ1-1; tentatively, D is TRBD1 (5 bases). The CDR3 is 12 residues long. V lost 7 bases to trimming and J lost 9 bases, with 15 bases between them. Per the germline V gene, CDR1 is MNHNS and CDR2 is SASEGT. CDR3 nucleotide sequence: TGTGCCAGCAACTTGGGGGGAGTTCAAGCTTTCTTT. Residues: CASNLGGVQAFF.

The sample holds a few counts of this clonotype. The chain is built from TRBV10-3 and TRBJ1-1; 7 bases agree with TRBD1. V lost 10 bases to trimming and J lost 1 base; unmatched junction nucleotides: 6. CDR1 is ENHRY and CDR2 is SYGVKD in the germline V gene. There are 13 residues in the CDR3. Written as DNA, the CDR3 is TGTGCCACCACGACAGGGCAGAACACTGAAGCTTTCTTT. The encoded protein is CATTTGQNTEAFF.

This clonotype was seen repeatedly, ten times or more. The genes are TRBV2 and TRBJ2-5; D gene uncertain. Germline CDR1 and CDR2: SNHLY and FYNNEI. The CDR3 consists of 11 residues. V was cut by 6 bases and J by 4 bases, with 6 bases left in between. DNA of the CDR3: TGTGCCAGCAGAGAAAGAGAGACCCAGTACTTC. This sequence encodes CASRERETQYF.

The rearrangement links TRBV7-9 to TRBJ1-2; no reliable D call. Germline V gene lookup returns CDR1 SEHNR and CDR2 FQNEAQ (reference sequence). CDR3 length equals 12 residues. The V and J ends lost 1 base and 8 bases respectively, with 8 bases between them. CDR3 residues: CASSLVAKGYTF. DNA of the CDR3: TGTGCCAGCAGCTTAGTTGCTAAAGGCTACACCTTC.

In this sample, this clonotype turned up many times. The V gene is TRBV20-1, the J gene TRBJ1-4; D is unclear. This CDR3 has 15 residues. Trimming left V 0 bases short and J 5 bases short, with 13 bases between. The V gene's germline CDR1 is DFQATT and CDR2 SNEGSKA (reference sequence). CDR3 sequence reads: CSARDRRNLNEKLFF. The CDR3 DNA reads TGCAGTGCTAGAGATCGTCGGAACTTGAATGAAAAACTGTTTTTT.

The gene calls are TRBV20-1 and TRBJ1-6; D perhaps matches TRBD1 (6 bases). V was pared by 7 bases and J by 7 bases, with 8 bases between. The CDR3 sequence is 11 residues long. CDR1 and CDR2 (germline): DFQATT, SNEGSKA (reference sequence). This CDR3 reads CSGQENSPLHF. The CDR3 DNA is TGCAGTGGACAGGAGAATTCACCCCTCCACTTT.

Many counts were recorded for this clonotype. This rearrangement joins TRBV5-1 to TRBJ2-1; D ambiguous. V lost 1 base and J lost 2, with 13 bases in between. The V gene's germline CDR1 is SGHRS and CDR2 YFSETQ. There are 16 residues in the CDR3. The CDR3 sequence: CASSLLSGWPYNEQFF. In DNA form, the CDR3 reads TGCGCCAGCAGCTTGCTATCAGGTTGGCCCTACAATGAGCAGTTCTTC.

This clonotype appeared many times. This chain links TRBV5-6 with TRBJ2-7; D not resolved. Germline V gene data show CDR1 as SGHDT and CDR2 as YYEEEE. CDR3 length equals 14 residues. Trimming removed 4 bases at V and 3 bases at J, with 14 bases between. The CDR3 region is CASSTRLAFYEQYF. CDR3 bases: TGTGCCAGCAGCACCAGACTTGCATTCTACGAGCAGTACTTC.

The CDR3 region is CASTWGGRGANTQYF. As DNA, the CDR3 is TGTGCCAGCACGTGGGGCGGCAGGGGTGCTAATACGCAGTATTTT. The chain is built from TRBV12-3 or TRBV12-4 and TRBJ2-3, with D perhaps TRBD1 (6 bases). The germline V and J ends were trimmed by 7 bases and 7 bases, with 21 bases remaining between them. The CDR3 consists of 15 residues.

At least ten counts were recorded for this clonotype. The chain has TRBV10-1 and TRBJ2-5, with D perhaps matching TRBD1 (6 bases). The V and J ends lost 0 bases and 2 bases respectively, with 7 bases between them. Germline CDR1 reads WNHNN; CDR2 reads SYGVQD (reference sequence). The CDR3 is 14 amino acids. The chain's CDR3 is CASSESQGQETQYF. CDR3 coding DNA: TGCGCCAGCAGTGAGTCTCAGGGGCAAGAGACCCAGTACTTC.